This T cell receptor (beta chain) stems from a study of T cell changes during pregnancy in multiple sclerosis. Clones were read by immunoSEQ multiplex PCR, and TCRdb kept only the in-frame ones, dropping some. This table holds fewer than 110,000 clones, roughly 92% found once. CDR1 and CDR2 (germline): LNHDA, SQIVND (reference sequence). The CDR3 consists of 13 residues. V was cut by 5 bases and J by 5 bases, with 12 bases left in between. This chain joins TRBV19 and TRBJ1-2; D not resolved. The sequence was collected from a female donor in good health, enrolled as a control in a pregnancy study. Sequencing used peripheral blood, obtained in the third trimester of pregnancy. CDR3 region: CASSFSRGYGYTF. The CDR3 DNA sequence: TGTGCCAGTAGTTTCTCTCGGGGATATGGCTACACCTTC.